The 12 T cell receptor beta chains listed next were all sequenced from one sample in a study of T cell changes during pregnancy in multiple sclerosis. Generated by immunoSEQ multiplex PCR, the TCRdb table keeps only in-frame clones and is missing some. The table shows 37,000 or so clones, with roughly nine tenths occurring only once. The source material was CD4+ T cells from peripheral blood mononuclear cells, sampled in the first trimester of pregnancy. The receptors were sampled from a female donor with multiple sclerosis, enrolled in a pregnancy study.

The chain couples TRBV5-1 to TRBJ1-1; D is undetermined. The V end was cut by 2 bases, the J end by 0 bases, with 11 bases between. Germline V gene data show CDR1 as SGHRS and CDR2 as YFSETQ. CDR3 length equals 15 residues. CDR3 protein: CASSFNGVLNTEAFF. The CDR3 bases are TGCGCCAGCAGCTTTAACGGGGTCCTGAACACTGAAGCTTTCTTT.

This rearrangement joins TRBV7-9 to TRBJ1-4; 8 nucleotides agree with TRBD1. The CDR3 is made up of 14 amino acids. Germline V gene lookup returns CDR1 SEHNR and CDR2 FQNEAQ (reference sequence). V was clipped by 4 bases and J by 7 bases; unmatched bases: 5. The CDR3 region has the DNA TGTGCCAGCAGCTGGACAGGGAGGAGTGAAAAACTGTTTTTT. This codes for CASSWTGRSEKLFF.

The CDR3 sequence: CASSIRDGGFTDTQYF. The CDR3 DNA reads as TGTGCCAGCAGCATACGGGACGGGGGGTTCACAGATACGCAGTATTTT. This chain uses TRBV7-6 with TRBJ2-3; 7 nucleotides agree with TRBD2. With 5 bases clipped from V and 2 bases from J, the junction kept 10 bases outside the gene matches. This CDR3 spans 16 amino acids. CDR1 and CDR2 from the germline V gene are SGHVS and FNYEAQ.

This chain joins TRBV5-4 and TRBJ2-5; D might be TRBD1 (6 bases). CDR3 length: 15 residues. The germline CDR1 and CDR2 sequences are SGHNT and YYREEE (reference sequence). V shed 3 bases and J shed 5 bases, with 17 bases lying between them. CDR3 bases: TGTGCCAGCAGCTCCTTAGACAGGTTCGGGGAGACCCAGTACTTC. Amino acids: CASSSLDRFGETQYF.

This chain links TRBV9 with TRBJ2-6, with D hard to call. The germline V gene encodes CDR1 SGDLS and CDR2 YYNGEE. V lost 1 base and J 0 bases, leaving 11 bases between the germline ends. The CDR3 is 17 residues long. The CDR3 DNA is TGTGCCAGCAGCGTATCGGGTGCGGACTCTGGGGCCAACGTCCTGACTTTC. Its protein product is CASSVSGADSGANVLTF.

The genes are TRBV4-1 and TRBJ2-5; 8 bases align to TRBD1. The V and J ends lost 3 bases and 0 bases, in that order; junction bases with no gene match: 9. This CDR3 contains 17 residues. Germline V gives CDR1 MGHRA, CDR2 YSYEKL. CDR3 DNA: TGCGCCAGCAGCCAGGACAGGGCGCAATTTCACCAAGAGACCCAGTACTTC. Protein product: CASSQDRAQFHQETQYF.

The chain couples TRBV10-3 to TRBJ1-5, with D uncertain. Germline CDR1 and CDR2: ENHRY and SYGVKD. V lost 0 bases and J 7 bases, leaving 10 bases between the germline ends. The length of the CDR3 is 14 residues. The CDR3 protein is CAISESKTGQPQHF. The CDR3 DNA reads as TGTGCCATCAGTGAGTCAAAGACGGGGCAGCCCCAGCATTTT.

The V and J genes are TRBV5-1 and TRBJ1-2, with TRBD1 identical over 10 bases. Looked up from germline, CDR1 is SGHRS and CDR2 is YFSETQ. J lost 4 bases, V lost 0 bases, and 12 bases had no gene match. This CDR3 has 18 residues. CDR3 sequence: CASSLAGGQGTVAYGYTF. The CDR3 DNA reads as TGCGCCAGCAGCTTGGCGGGGGGACAGGGGACCGTTGCCTATGGCTACACCTTC.

V is TRBV6-1 and J is TRBJ2-6; no reliable D call. Germline CDR1 and CDR2: MNHNS and SASEGT. The CDR3 sequence is 16 residues long. The V end lost 4 bases, the J end lost 0 bases, and 10 bases lay between the germline ends. In nucleotides, the CDR3 is TGTGCCAGCAGTGGATACAGAGACTCTGGGGCCAACGTCCTGACTTTC. Residues: CASSGYRDSGANVLTF.

The V call is TRBV4-3, the J call TRBJ1-5; D is unresolved. In germline, CDR1 is LGHNA, CDR2 YSLEER. The CDR3 consists of 10 residues. V was shortened by 4 bases and J by 10 bases, with 5 bases between the two germline ends. The DNA for the CDR3 is TGCGCCAGCAGCCCCTCTCCCCAGCATTTT. It is translated as CASSPSPQHF.

J is TRBJ2-7 and V is TRBV7-8, with D perhaps matching TRBD2 (5 bases). The CDR3 spans 14 residues. Trimming cost V 3 bases and J 1 base, with 10 bases left between them. CDR1 is SGHVS and CDR2 is FQNEAQ in the germline V gene. CDR3 nucleotide sequence: TGTGCCAGCAGCTTGGGTCGGAGGTCCTACGAGCAGTACTTC. This encodes CASSLGRRSYEQYF. Complete variable domain (other parts from reference TRBV7-8 and TRBJ2-7): GAGVSQSPRYKVAKRGQDVALRCDPISGHVSLFWYQQALGQGPEFLTYFQNEAQLDKSGLPSDRFFAERPEGSVSTLKIQRTQQEDSAVYLCASSLGRRSYEQYFGPGTRLTVT.

The rearrangement uses TRBV6-5 and TRBJ2-3; 8 bases are shared with TRBD2. CDR1 MNHEY and CDR2 SVGAGI come from the germline V gene. The CDR3 contains 15 residues. The trim removed 7 bases at V and 2 bases at J, leaving 8 bases unmatched. The CDR3 sequence: CASTPTSGHTDTQYF. CDR3 coding DNA: TGTGCCAGCACCCCTACTAGCGGACACACAGATACGCAGTATTTT.